One sample yielded the 12 T cell receptor beta chains listed below, sequenced in a study of T-cell reconstitution after alpha-beta-depleted transplantation in children (dated by TCRdb to the mid-2010s). Explained via the paper, the treatment or condition label denotes: allogeneic hematopoietic cell transplantation with graft depleted of TCRalphabeta T cells and CD19 B cells. Receptor amplification or capture employed PCR. Sequenced using an Illumina HiSeq 2500. TCR library preparation used molecular barcoding, with unique molecular identifiers applied to normalize quantification of the TCRbeta repertoire. TCRdb passed the public sequencing reads through fastp at Q25 and MiXCR, retaining productive beta sequences. CDR3 protein sequences are deduplicated, and each keeps its most common genes and DNA. In all, the sample holds nearly 200,000 distinct CDR3 sequences, and 5% to 7.5% of those were seen once. Just over 4.5% of the sample is in the top ten clones.

The source was PBMCs, collected before TCRalphabeta/CD19-depleted stem cell transplant. The origin of the receptors is a girl less than two years old with combined immunodeficiency, due to receive a stem cell transplant.

This clonotype was seen at least ten times. The rearrangement uses TRBV7-2 and TRBJ2-1; TRBD1 is a possible D gene (7 bases). V gave up 2 bases and J gave up 4 bases, with 15 bases separating them. The CDR3 is 16 amino acids. Germline V gives CDR1 SGHTA, CDR2 FQGNSA. For the CDR3, the DNA is TGTGCCAGCAGCTTAATCCTAGCAGGGGGGTACAATGAGCAGTTCTTC. It yields the protein CASSLILAGGYNEQFF.

At least ten counts were recorded for this clonotype. The chain employs TRBV15 and TRBJ2-7; 8 bases align to TRBD1. Germline CDR1 LNHNV, CDR2 YYDKDF (reference sequence). The V segment lost 3 bases and the J segment 6 bases; nucleotides outside the gene matches: 7. The CDR3 totals 14 residues. CDR3 sequence reads: CATSSNLQGGEQYF. The CDR3, as DNA: TGTGCCACCAGCAGTAACTTACAGGGGGGCGAGCAGTACTTC.

This clonotype has at least ten counts. This chain joins TRBV5-1 and TRBJ2-1; D possibly matches TRBD1 or TRBD2 (5 bases each). V was trimmed by 1 base and J by 4 bases, leaving 18 bases between them. The CDR3 consists of 17 residues. Looked up from germline, CDR1 is SGHRS and CDR2 is YFSETQ. Written as DNA, the CDR3 is TGCGCCAGCAGCTTGATGGGCCCGGGGACCATTTACAATGAGCAGTTCTTC. Amino acids: CASSLMGPGTIYNEQFF.

Ten or more counts support this clonotype. The CDR3 nucleotides read TGCAGCGCCGAAAGCGGGAGGGCCTCCTACAATGAGCAGTTCTTC. Residues: CSAESGRASYNEQFF. The chain combines TRBV29-1 with TRBJ2-1; 10 bases line up with TRBD2. This CDR3 region has 15 residues. V lost 7 bases to trimming and J lost 0 bases; unmatched junction nucleotides: 6. Germline CDR1 reads SQVTM; CDR2 reads ANQGSEA.

In its sample, this clonotype was seen many times. The chain is built from TRBV6-6 and TRBJ2-2; D unclear. The germline V and J ends were trimmed by 6 bases and 13 bases, with 12 bases remaining between them. The CDR3 consists of 11 residues. The germline CDR1 and CDR2 sequences are MNHNY and SVGAGI (reference sequence). The CDR3 spells CASSRTLGLFF. CDR3 DNA: TGTGCCAGCAGCAGGACGTTAGGGCTGTTTTTT.

This clonotype was detected ten times or more. V and J are TRBV29-1 and TRBJ2-5; TRBD2 matches 9 bases. The CDR3 runs to 13 residues. The V segment lost 7 bases and the J segment 3 bases; nucleotides outside the gene matches: 6. Germline V gene lookup returns CDR1 SQVTM and CDR2 ANQGSEA. The CDR3 region is CSGAGGLEETQYF. CDR3 in DNA: TGCAGCGGAGCGGGGGGCCTGGAAGAGACCCAGTACTTC. Full variable domain (outside the CDR3, taken from reference TRBV29-1 and TRBJ2-5): SAVISQKPSRDICQRGTSLTIQCQVDSQVTMMFWYRQQPGQSLTLIATANQGSEATYESGFVIDKFPISRPNLTFSTLTVSNMSPEDSSIYLCSGAGGLEETQYFGPGTRLLVL.

The sample holds many counts of this clonotype. The chain recombines TRBV29-1 with TRBJ2-7, with 14 nucleotides matching TRBD2. This CDR3 has 15 amino acids. The V segment lost 6 bases and the J segment 1 base; nucleotides outside the gene matches: 5. Germline CDR1 and CDR2: SQVTM and ANQGSEA. The CDR3 loop reads CSVGTSGSLSYEQYF. The CDR3 DNA is TGCAGCGTCGGGACTAGCGGGAGTCTGTCCTACGAGCAGTACTTC.

This clonotype was observed many times. The V gene is TRBV4-1, the J gene TRBJ1-2; possibly TRBD1 for D (6 bases). Germline V CDR1 and CDR2: MGHRA, YSYEKL. The CDR3 has 13 amino acids. Between the trimmed V and J ends, which lost 1 base and 8 bases, there was a span of 11 bases. The CDR3 sequence: CASSQVGTGGYTF. CDR3 DNA sequence: TGCGCCAGCAGCCAAGTGGGCACAGGGGGCTACACCTTC.

In its sample, this clonotype was seen many times. CDR3 nucleotide sequence: TGTGCCAGCAGCTTTAGCGGGGGGTCGTACACAGATACGCAGTATTTT. Protein product: CASSFSGGSYTDTQYF. The gene calls are TRBV7-6 and TRBJ2-3; 10 bases line up with TRBD2. The CDR3 loop spans 16 amino acids. The ends lost 3 bases at V and 2 bases at J; junction bases unmatched: 5. The germline V gene encodes CDR1 SGHVS and CDR2 FNYEAQ.

This clonotype was detected many times. This sequence joins TRBV12-3 or TRBV12-4 and TRBJ1-1, with D perhaps TRBD1 (5 bases). V was clipped by 1 base and J by 4 bases, with 13 bases between them. The length of the CDR3 is 15 residues. The CDR3 DNA sequence: TGTGCCAGCAGTTTAGGAGGGACGGAGGGCACTGAAGCTTTCTTT. Translating it yields CASSLGGTEGTEAFF.

Ten or more counts support this clonotype. The J gene is TRBJ2-4, the V gene TRBV4-3, with 8 bases that match TRBD1. This CDR3 spans 18 amino acids. V dropped 1 base and J dropped 8; count of bases not matched to a gene: 16. Germline V gene sequence: CDR1 LGHNA, CDR2 YSLEER. Written as DNA, the CDR3 is TGCGCCAGCAGCCAAGGGATTAAGGACAGGGTAGGGGGAGACATTCAGTACTTC. As protein: CASSQGIKDRVGGDIQYF.

In its sample, this clonotype was seen many times. The chain has TRBV7-6 and TRBJ2-7; D not certain. Trimming left V 2 bases short and J 3 bases short, with 11 bases between. The germline gives CDR1 SGHVS, CDR2 FNYEAQ. The CDR3 runs to 14 residues. The CDR3 DNA sequence: TGTGCCAGCAGCTTAAGGACCGACCTCTACGAGCAGTACTTC. Translating it yields CASSLRTDLYEQYF.